This T cell receptor (beta chain) is from a study of blood T cell repertoires in COVID-19. The overall study: Acute and convalescent COVID-19 samples came from the United States, Italy and Spain. PBMCs, B-cell-depleted T cells, or T cells provided the cDNA or gDNA that made up the material.

This CDR3 has 12 residues. Trimming left V 3 bases short and J 13 bases short, with 14 bases between. CDR1 is SGHNT and CDR2 is YYREEE in the germline V gene (reference sequence). The Seattle site enrolled patients during active infection and followed them longitudinally. Original data processing: Reference gene primer amplification gave nucleated cell count estimates. Sequenced by immunoSEQ multiplex PCR; TCRdb stores in-frame clones only, minus some. Clone size and the V and J calls come from that table; the DNA yielded D and trimming. The data hold a few hundred thousand clones, with around 82% observed a single time.

The sequencing sample was made of peripheral blood. The source of this sequence is a human donor with COVID-19, enrolled during active disease. The donor label of this sample is uncertain. The chain uses TRBV5-4 and TRBJ2-1; TRBD2 might be the D (5 bases). The CDR3 coding sequence is TGTGCCAGCAGCTCCCCGAGGGCCGAACAGTTCTTC. It is translated as CASSSPRAEQFF.